These 19 T cell receptor beta chains originate from one sample sequenced in a study of blood T cell repertoires in COVID-19. Here immunoSEQ multiplex PCR was the method, and the copy in TCRdb shows in-frame clones only, minus some. The sample includes roughly 200,000 clones, 70% to 80% of them seen just once. Sequencing was carried out using peripheral blood. These receptors were collected from a woman in her thirties or forties with COVID-19, enrolled during active disease.

This clone was recorded once. This chain joins TRBV5-1 and TRBJ1-5; 7 bases are shared with TRBD1. Per germline, CDR1 SGHRS and CDR2 YFSETQ. The CDR3 contains 13 residues. The trim removed 0 bases at V and 6 bases at J, leaving 0 bases unmatched. In nucleotides, the CDR3 is TGCGCCAGCAGCTTGGGACAGGGTCAGCCCCAGCATTTT. Translated, it gives CASSLGQGQPQHF.

The rearrangement uses TRBV5-1 and TRBJ2-7, with TRBD1 matching over 7 bases. Germline lookup yields CDR1 SGHRS and CDR2 YFSETQ. Trimming cost V 4 bases and J 4 bases; bases outside gene matches: 2. CDR3 length: 12 amino acids. CDR3 sequence (DNA): TGCGCCAGCAGCCCGACAGGGTACGAGCAGTACTTC. Its protein product is CASSPTGYEQYF.

The rearrangement uses TRBV21-1 and TRBJ2-1; the table's D call, TRBD1, has no DNA check behind it. TRBV21-1 is assigned pseudogene status. CDR3 length: 15 residues. The CDR3 coding sequence is TGTGCCAGCCGCCTGGGACAGGGGTCCACCAATGAGCAGTTCTTC. It yields the protein CASRLGQGSTNEQFF.

This clone occurred a few times. The V gene is TRBV5-4, the J gene TRBJ1-4, with 9 bases fitting TRBD1. Germline lookup yields CDR1 SGHNT and CDR2 YYREEE (reference sequence). The CDR3 extends over 16 amino acids. J gave up 5 bases and V 4 bases, and 9 bases lay outside the gene matches. DNA of the CDR3: TGTGCCAGCAGCACGCCCTCCGGGACAGGGAATGAAAAACTGTTTTTT. Residues: CASSTPSGTGNEKLFF.

J is TRBJ2-7 and V is TRBV5-5; tentative D call: TRBD1 (6 bases). The CDR3 has 12 residues. Germline values: CDR1 SGHKS, CDR2 YYEKEE (reference sequence). Trimming removed 4 bases from V and 3 bases from J, with 8 bases in between. The CDR3 DNA is TGTGCCAGCAGCGGACAGTACTACGAGCAGTACTTC. This sequence encodes CASSGQYYEQYF.

The rearrangement joins TRBV28 to TRBJ2-7; 7 positions match TRBD2. In germline, CDR1 is MDHEN, CDR2 SYDVKM. The junction had 6 bases not matched to a gene; V was cut back by 7 bases and J by 3 bases. This CDR3 region has 13 residues. Here the CDR3 reads CASTPGEGYEQYF. The CDR3 bases are TGTGCCAGCACCCCGGGGGAGGGCTACGAGCAGTACTTC.

The V gene is TRBV27, the J gene TRBJ2-7; 7 bases line up with TRBD1. Germline V CDR1 and CDR2: MNHEY, SMNVEV (reference sequence). The length of the CDR3 is 15 residues. V lost 5 bases and J lost 6; bases outside the gene matches: 13. CDR3 sequence: CASSPWTGGELEQYF. The CDR3 bases are TGTGCCAGCAGTCCATGGACAGGTGGGGAACTCGAGCAGTACTTC.

The chain employs TRBV9 and TRBJ2-7, with TRBD2 identical over 8 bases. This CDR3 has 15 amino acids. Unmatched junction bases numbered 11, after V lost 2 bases and J lost 7 bases. Per the germline V gene, CDR1 is SGDLS and CDR2 is YYNGEE. CDR3 sequence reads: CASSVGSGGPREQYF. CDR3 nucleotide sequence: TGTGCCAGCAGCGTCGGCAGCGGGGGCCCGCGGGAGCAGTACTTC.

V usage is TRBV6-5 and J usage is TRBJ2-7; 8 bases match TRBD2. Germline CDR1 reads MNHEY; CDR2 reads SVGAGI. The CDR3 has 14 amino acids. V gave up 4 bases and J gave up 5 bases; unmatched junction bases: 7. CDR3 bases: TGTGCCAGCAGTTCCCGGGAGGGGTCCCACGAGCAGTACTTC. It yields the protein CASSSREGSHEQYF.

The V gene is TRBV11-3, the J gene TRBJ1-1; D might be TRBD1 (6 bases). Germline V gene sequence: CDR1 SGHNT, CDR2 YENEEA. This CDR3 has 13 amino acids. V lost 1 base, J lost 3 bases, and 6 bases lay in between. DNA for the CDR3: TGTGCCAGCAGCTTAGGACAGGACACTGAAGCTTTCTTT. This encodes CASSLGQDTEAFF.

The chain employs TRBV7-9 and TRBJ2-7, with D perhaps matching TRBD1 (5 bases). Germline-derived CDR1 and CDR2 are SEHNR and FQNEAQ (reference sequence). The germline V and J ends were trimmed by 5 bases and 3 bases, with 17 bases remaining between them. This CDR3 is built from 15 residues. CDR3 coding DNA: TGTGCCAGCAGCCACGAGACAGATCCTCGCTACGAGCAGTACTTC. Protein product: CASSHETDPRYEQYF.

This chain connects TRBV7-2 to TRBJ2-3, with TRBD2 matching 15 bases. The germline gives CDR1 SGHTA, CDR2 FQGNSA. The CDR3 totals 16 residues. V lost 5 bases and J lost 5; bases outside the gene matches: 5. This chain's CDR3 is CASSAGLAGGLDTQYF. In DNA, the CDR3 is TGTGCCAGCAGCGCGGGACTAGCGGGAGGTCTAGATACGCAGTATTTT.

The rearrangement links TRBV7-2 to TRBJ1-2; 8 bases are a match to TRBD1. With 3 bases clipped from V and 2 bases from J, the junction kept 11 bases outside the gene matches. From germline, CDR1 is SGHTA and CDR2 FQGNSA. The CDR3 is made up of 17 amino acids. CDR3 in DNA: TGTGCCAGCAGCTTCCCTCGGACAGGGTCACTCAACTATGGCTACACCTTC. Amino acids: CASSFPRTGSLNYGYTF.

CDR3 bases: TGTGCCAGCAGCTTGACAGGGGCAGATACGCAGTATTTT. Translation: CASSLTGADTQYF. J is TRBJ2-3 and V is TRBV5-4, with 7 bases that match TRBD1. With 1 base clipped from V and 4 bases from J, the junction kept 0 bases outside the gene matches. The V gene's germline CDR1 is SGHNT and CDR2 YYREEE (reference sequence). The CDR3 extends over 13 amino acids. Supplemented by reference TRBV5-4 and TRBJ2-3, the full variable domain reads ETGVTQSPTHLIKTRGQQVTLRCSSQSGHNTVSWYQQALGQGPQFIFQYYREEENGRGNFPPRFSGLQFPNYSSELNVNALELDDSALYLCASSLTGADTQYFGPGTRLTVL.

The chain combines TRBV18 with TRBJ2-7; perhaps TRBD2 as D (5 bases). From germline, CDR1 is KGHSH and CDR2 LQKENI. CDR3 length: 13 residues. Trimming removed 3 bases at V and 3 bases at J, with 9 bases between. CDR3 protein: CASSPAGNYEQYF. In DNA form, the CDR3 reads TGTGCCAGCTCACCCGCGGGTAACTACGAGCAGTACTTC.

V usage is TRBV28 and J usage is TRBJ1-4; the D is unclear. V was cut by 2 bases and J by 4 bases, with 8 bases left in between. The germline V gene encodes CDR1 MDHEN and CDR2 SYDVKM. This CDR3 is 14 amino acids long. CDR3 residues: CASSLRRNNEKLFF. DNA of the CDR3: TGTGCCAGCAGTTTACGGCGGAATAATGAAAAACTGTTTTTT.

This sequence joins TRBV10-3 and TRBJ2-7; D perhaps matches TRBD1 (6 bases). In germline, CDR1 is ENHRY, CDR2 SYGVKD. The CDR3 covers 14 residues. Trimming stripped 0 bases from V and 5 bases from J, with 11 bases between. This CDR3 reads CAISESDQGNEQYF. CDR3 nucleotides: TGTGCCATCAGTGAGTCGGATCAGGGGAACGAGCAGTACTTC.

The chain couples TRBV18 to TRBJ1-1; TRBD1 matches 10 bases. The CDR3 loop spans 15 amino acids. V dropped 3 bases and J dropped 3; count of bases not matched to a gene: 4. Per germline, CDR1 KGHSH and CDR2 LQKENI. The CDR3: CASSPRQGADTEAFF. CDR3 nucleotide sequence: TGTGCCAGCTCACCTCGACAGGGGGCGGACACTGAAGCTTTCTTT.

The chain uses TRBV10-3 and TRBJ1-1; 8 bases align to TRBD1. V gave up 5 bases and J gave up 1 base; unmatched junction bases: 6. The V gene's germline CDR1 is ENHRY and CDR2 SYGVKD. The CDR3 runs to 15 residues. The CDR3 DNA reads as TGTGCCATCAGTCAGCCCGGGACAGGGAACACTGAAGCTTTCTTT. It encodes CAISQPGTGNTEAFF.